These T cell receptor beta chains were read from a single sample in a study of regulatory T cells in long-lasting Graves disease. In TCRdb, the multiplex PCR reads were re-called with MiXCR into one record per CDR3 protein. The table records a few hundred thousand distinct CDR3 sequences, about 17% of them present only once. These data were likewise used in another study, on T cells in Graves' hyperthyroidism and ophthalmopathy.

The specimen comprised peripheral blood mononuclear cells (PBMCs), sampled at new diagnosis, from a patient treated with antithyroid drugs. The receptors originated from a woman aged 18-29 years with Graves disease. The CDR3 runs from the conserved cysteine through the conserved F or W. The D gene is left open where the match is weak. Part of the rows lack a size; the others show once, few, many or a class for expanded clones.

TGTGCCAGCAGCTTACCGGGGGGTTACAATGAGCAGTTCTTC	CASSLPGGYNEQFF	14	TRBD2	TRBV7-9	TRBJ2-1	many
TGTGCCAGCAGCTCCAGGGGTGGAGAGCCCCAGCATTTT	CASSSRGGEPQHF	13	.	TRBV5-5	TRBJ1-5	many
TGCAGCGGCGGAATCGGTGTGGGATCGACCTACGAGCGGTACTTC	CSGGIGVGSTYERYF	15	.	TRBV29-1	TRBJ2-7	.
TGTGCCAGCAGCGTAGGGGGCTGGAACACCGGGGAGCTGTTTTTT	CASSVGGWNTGELFF	15	.	TRBV9	TRBJ2-2	.
TGCAGTGTAAGACAGGCCAAGGAGGACAGCCGGGGTGCTTTCTTT	CSVRQAKEDSRGAFF	15	.	TRBV20-1	TRBJ1-1	many
TGTGCCAGCAGCCGACAAGCAGTAGGACTAAGCACAGATACGCAGTATTTT	CASSRQAVGLSTDTQYF	17	.	TRBV3-1	TRBJ2-3	many
TGCGCCAGCAGCTTGGCTTTGGGGGCTTACGAGCAGTACTTC	CASSLALGAYEQYF	14	.	TRBV5-1	TRBJ2-7	many
TGTGCCAGCAGCCAAGATCGCCGGGGGGGATACACAGATACGCAGTATTTT	CASSQDRRGGYTDTQYF	17	TRBD2	TRBV4-2	TRBJ2-3	few
TGCAGTGCTAGAGCCCTTGCGAACACCGGGGAGCTGTTTTTT	CSARALANTGELFF	14	.	TRBV20-1	TRBJ2-2	.
TGTGCCAGCACCTCCTCTACCGTAAACAGGGGGAGAGCTTTCTTT	CASTSSTVNRGRAFF	15	TRBD1	TRBV6-1	TRBJ1-1	many
TGTGCCAGCAGTTACACCGCGACAGGACAGGGCCGGACTGGAAACACCATATATTTT	CASSYTATGQGRTGNTIYF	19	TRBD1	TRBV6-9	TRBJ1-3	.
TGTGCCAGCACCCACGGGCTGAACACTGAAGCTTTCTTT	CASTHGLNTEAFF	13	.	TRBV11-1	TRBJ1-1	many
TGTGCCAGTAGTAGGGGACAGGGGGTCGATCAGCCCCAGCATTTT	CASSRGQGVDQPQHF	15	TRBD1	TRBV19	TRBJ1-5	few
TGCGCCAGCAGCAGCCAAGGGACTAGCGGGAGATCCACAGATACGCAGTATTTT	CASSSQGTSGRSTDTQYF	18	TRBD2	TRBV5-1	TRBJ2-3	.
TGTGCCAGCAGACCCTCGGGCACAGGCCAGATTGAAGCTTTCTTT	CASRPSGTGQIEAFF	15	.	TRBV6-1	TRBJ1-1	many